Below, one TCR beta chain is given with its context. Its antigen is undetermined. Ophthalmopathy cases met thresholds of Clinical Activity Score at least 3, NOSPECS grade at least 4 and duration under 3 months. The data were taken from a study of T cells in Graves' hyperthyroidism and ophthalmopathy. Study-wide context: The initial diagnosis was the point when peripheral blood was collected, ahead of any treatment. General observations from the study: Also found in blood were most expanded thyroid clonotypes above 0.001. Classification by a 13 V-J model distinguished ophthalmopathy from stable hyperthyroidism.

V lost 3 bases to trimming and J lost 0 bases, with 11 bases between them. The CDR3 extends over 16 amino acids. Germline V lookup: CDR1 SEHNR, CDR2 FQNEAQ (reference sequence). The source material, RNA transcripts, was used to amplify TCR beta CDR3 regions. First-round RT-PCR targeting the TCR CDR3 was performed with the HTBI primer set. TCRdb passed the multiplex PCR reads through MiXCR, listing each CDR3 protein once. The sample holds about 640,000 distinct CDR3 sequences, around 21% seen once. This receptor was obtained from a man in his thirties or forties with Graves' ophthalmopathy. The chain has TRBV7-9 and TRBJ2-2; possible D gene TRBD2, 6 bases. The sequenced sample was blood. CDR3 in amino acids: CASSFLGGTNTGELFF. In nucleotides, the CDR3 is TGTGCCAGCAGCTTTCTGGGGGGTACGAACACCGGGGAGCTGTTTTTT.